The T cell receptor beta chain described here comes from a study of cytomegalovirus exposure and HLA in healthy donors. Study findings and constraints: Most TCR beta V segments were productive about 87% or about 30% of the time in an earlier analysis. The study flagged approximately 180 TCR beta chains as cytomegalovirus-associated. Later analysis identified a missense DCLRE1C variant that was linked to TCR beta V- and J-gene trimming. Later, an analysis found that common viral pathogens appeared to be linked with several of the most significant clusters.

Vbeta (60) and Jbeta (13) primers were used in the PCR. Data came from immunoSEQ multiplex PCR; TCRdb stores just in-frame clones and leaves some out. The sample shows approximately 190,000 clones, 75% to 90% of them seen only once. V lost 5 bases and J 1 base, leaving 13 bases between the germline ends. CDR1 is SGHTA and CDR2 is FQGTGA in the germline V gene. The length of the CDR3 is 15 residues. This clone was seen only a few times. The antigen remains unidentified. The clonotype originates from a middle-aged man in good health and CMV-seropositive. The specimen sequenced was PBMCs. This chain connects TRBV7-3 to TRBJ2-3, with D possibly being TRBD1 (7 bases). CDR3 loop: CASSVQGGGTDTQYF. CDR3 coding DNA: TGTGCCAGCAGCGTCCAGGGGGGAGGCACAGATACGCAGTATTTT.